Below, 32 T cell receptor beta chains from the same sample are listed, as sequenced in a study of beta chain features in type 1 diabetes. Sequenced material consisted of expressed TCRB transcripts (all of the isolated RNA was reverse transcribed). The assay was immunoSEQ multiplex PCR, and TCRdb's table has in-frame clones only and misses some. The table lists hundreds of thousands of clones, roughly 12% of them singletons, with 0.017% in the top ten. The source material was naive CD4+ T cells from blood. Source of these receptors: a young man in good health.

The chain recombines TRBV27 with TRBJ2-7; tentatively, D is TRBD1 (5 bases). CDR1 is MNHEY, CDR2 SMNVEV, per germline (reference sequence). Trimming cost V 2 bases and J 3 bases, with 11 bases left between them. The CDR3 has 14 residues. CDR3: CASSLAPDSYEQYF. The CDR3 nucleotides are TGTGCCAGCAGTTTAGCCCCAGACAGCTACGAGCAGTACTTC.

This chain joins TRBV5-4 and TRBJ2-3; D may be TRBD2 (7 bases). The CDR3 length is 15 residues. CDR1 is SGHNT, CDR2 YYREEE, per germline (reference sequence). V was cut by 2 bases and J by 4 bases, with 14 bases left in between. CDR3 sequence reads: CASSFFGGGPDTQYF. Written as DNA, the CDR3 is TGTGCCAGCAGCTTTTTTGGGGGGGGCCCAGATACGCAGTATTTT.

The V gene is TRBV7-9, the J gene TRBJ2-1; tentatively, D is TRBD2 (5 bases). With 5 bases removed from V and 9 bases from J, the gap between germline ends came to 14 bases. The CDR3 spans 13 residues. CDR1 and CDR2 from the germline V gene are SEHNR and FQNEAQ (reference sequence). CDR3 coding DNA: TGTGCCAGCAGCCCCCGTCTAGAGGGTGAGCAGTTCTTC. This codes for CASSPRLEGEQFF.

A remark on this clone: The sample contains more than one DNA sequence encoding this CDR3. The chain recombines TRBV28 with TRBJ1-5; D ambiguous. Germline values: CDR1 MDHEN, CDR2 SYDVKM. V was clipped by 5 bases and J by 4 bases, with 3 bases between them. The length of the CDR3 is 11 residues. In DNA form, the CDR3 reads TGTGCCAGCAGTCCAAATCAGCCCCAGCATTTT. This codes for CASSPNQPQHF.

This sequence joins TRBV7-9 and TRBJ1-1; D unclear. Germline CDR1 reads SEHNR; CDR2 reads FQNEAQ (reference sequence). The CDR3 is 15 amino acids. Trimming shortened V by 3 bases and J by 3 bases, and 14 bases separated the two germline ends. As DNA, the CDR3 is TGTGCCAGCAGCTTCCGGGATACGGGAGACACTGAAGCTTTCTTT. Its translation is CASSFRDTGDTEAFF.

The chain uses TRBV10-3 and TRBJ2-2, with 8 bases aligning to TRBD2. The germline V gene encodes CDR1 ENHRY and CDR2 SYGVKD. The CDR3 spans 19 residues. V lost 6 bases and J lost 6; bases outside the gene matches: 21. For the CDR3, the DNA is TGTGCCATCAGCCCCTCCCGGGGAAAGCGGGAGTCACCCGCCGGGGAGCTGTTTTTT. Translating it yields CAISPSRGKRESPAGELFF.

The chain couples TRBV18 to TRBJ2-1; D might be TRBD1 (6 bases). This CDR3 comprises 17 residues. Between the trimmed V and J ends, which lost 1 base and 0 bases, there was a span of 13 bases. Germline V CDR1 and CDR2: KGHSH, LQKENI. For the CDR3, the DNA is TGTGCCAGCTCACCACTCAGGGGCCCGAGCTCCTACAATGAGCAGTTCTTC. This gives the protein CASSPLRGPSSYNEQFF. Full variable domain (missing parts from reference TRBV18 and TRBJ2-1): NAGVMQNPRHLVRRRGQEARLRCSPMKGHSHVYWYRQLPEEGLKFMVYLQKENIIDESGMPKERFSAEFPKEGPSILRIQQVVRGDSAAYFCASSPLRGPSSYNEQFFGPGTRLTVL.

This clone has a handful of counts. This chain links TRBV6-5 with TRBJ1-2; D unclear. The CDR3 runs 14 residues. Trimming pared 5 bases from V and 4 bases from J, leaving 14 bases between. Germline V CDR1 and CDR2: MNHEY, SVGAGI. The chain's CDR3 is CASSRERATYGYTF. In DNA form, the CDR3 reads TGTGCCAGCAGTCGGGAAAGGGCGACCTATGGCTACACCTTC.

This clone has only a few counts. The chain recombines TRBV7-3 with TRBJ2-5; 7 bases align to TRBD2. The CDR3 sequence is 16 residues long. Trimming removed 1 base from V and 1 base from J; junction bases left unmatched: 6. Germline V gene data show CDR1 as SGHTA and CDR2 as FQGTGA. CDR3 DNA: TGTGCCAGCAGCTTAATGGCTAGCGGAACCCAAGAGACCCAGTACTTC. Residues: CASSLMASGTQETQYF.

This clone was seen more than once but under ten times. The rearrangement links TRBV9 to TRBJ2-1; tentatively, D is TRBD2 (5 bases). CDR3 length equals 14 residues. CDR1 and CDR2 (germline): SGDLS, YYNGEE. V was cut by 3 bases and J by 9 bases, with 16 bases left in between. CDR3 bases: TGTGCCAGCAGCGGAGCCCCTACCGGAGGTGAGCAGTTCTTC. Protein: CASSGAPTGGEQFF.

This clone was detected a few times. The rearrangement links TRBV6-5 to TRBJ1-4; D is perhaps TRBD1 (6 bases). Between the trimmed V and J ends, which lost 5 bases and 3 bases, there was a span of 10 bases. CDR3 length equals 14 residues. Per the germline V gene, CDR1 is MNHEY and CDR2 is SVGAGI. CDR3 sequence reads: CASSQQGPNEKLFF. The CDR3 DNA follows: TGTGCCAGCAGTCAACAGGGCCCTAATGAAAAACTGTTTTTT.

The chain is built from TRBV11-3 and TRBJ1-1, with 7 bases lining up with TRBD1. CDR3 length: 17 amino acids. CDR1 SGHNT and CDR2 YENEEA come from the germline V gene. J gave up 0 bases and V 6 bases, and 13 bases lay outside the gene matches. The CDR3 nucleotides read TGTGCCAGCAGTCTAAATCGGATGGGACAGCTGAACACTGAAGCTTTCTTT. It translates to CASSLNRMGQLNTEAFF.

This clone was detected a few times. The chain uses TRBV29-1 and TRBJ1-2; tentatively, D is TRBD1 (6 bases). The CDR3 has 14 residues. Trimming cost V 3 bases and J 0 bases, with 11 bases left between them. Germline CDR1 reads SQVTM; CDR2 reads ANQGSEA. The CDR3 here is CSVDPQGSNYGYTF. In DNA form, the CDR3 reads TGCAGCGTTGATCCCCAGGGGTCTAACTATGGCTACACCTTC.

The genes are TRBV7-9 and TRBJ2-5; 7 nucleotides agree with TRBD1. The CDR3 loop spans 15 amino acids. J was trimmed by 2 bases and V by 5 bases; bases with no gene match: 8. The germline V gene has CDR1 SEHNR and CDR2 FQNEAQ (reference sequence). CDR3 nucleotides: TGTGCCAGCAGCCCTACCGGGACAGTGCAAGAGACCCAGTACTTC. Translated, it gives CASSPTGTVQETQYF.

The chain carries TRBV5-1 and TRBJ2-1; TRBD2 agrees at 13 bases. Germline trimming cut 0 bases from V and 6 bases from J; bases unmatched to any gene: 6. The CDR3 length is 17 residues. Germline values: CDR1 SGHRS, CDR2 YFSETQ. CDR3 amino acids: CASSLGTSGSGVNEQFF. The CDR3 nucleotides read TGCGCCAGCAGCTTGGGGACTAGCGGGAGTGGTGTCAATGAGCAGTTCTTC.

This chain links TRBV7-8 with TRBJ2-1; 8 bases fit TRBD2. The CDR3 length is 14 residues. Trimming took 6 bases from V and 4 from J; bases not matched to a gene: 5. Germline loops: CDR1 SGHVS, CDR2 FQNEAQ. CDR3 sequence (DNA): TGTGCCAGCAGTTCTAGCGGGCCGTACAATGAGCAGTTCTTC. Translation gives CASSSSGPYNEQFF. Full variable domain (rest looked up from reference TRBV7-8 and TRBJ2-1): GAGVSQSPRYKVAKRGQDVALRCDPISGHVSLFWYQQALGQGPEFLTYFQNEAQLDKSGLPSDRFFAERPEGSVSTLKIQRTQQEDSAVYLCASSSSGPYNEQFFGPGTRLTVL.

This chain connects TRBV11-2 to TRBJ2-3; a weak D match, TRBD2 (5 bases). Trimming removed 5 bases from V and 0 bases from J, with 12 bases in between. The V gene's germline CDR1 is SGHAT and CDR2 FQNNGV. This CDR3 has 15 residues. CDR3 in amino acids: CASSLQRRSTDTQYF. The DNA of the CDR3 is TGTGCCAGCAGCCTACAGCGGAGGAGCACAGATACGCAGTATTTT.

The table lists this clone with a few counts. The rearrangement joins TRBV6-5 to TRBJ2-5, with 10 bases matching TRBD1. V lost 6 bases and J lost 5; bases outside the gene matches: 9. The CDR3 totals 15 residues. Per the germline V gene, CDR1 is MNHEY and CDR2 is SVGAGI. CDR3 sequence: CASSPGTGVQETQYF. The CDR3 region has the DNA TGTGCCAGCAGCCCTGGGACAGGGGTACAGGAGACCCAGTACTTC.

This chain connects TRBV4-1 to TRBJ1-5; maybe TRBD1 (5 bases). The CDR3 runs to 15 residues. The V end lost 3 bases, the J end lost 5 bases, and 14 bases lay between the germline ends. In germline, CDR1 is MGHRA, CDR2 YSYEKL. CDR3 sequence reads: CASSHPAGNDQPQHF. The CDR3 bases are TGCGCCAGCAGCCACCCAGCAGGGAACGATCAGCCCCAGCATTTT.

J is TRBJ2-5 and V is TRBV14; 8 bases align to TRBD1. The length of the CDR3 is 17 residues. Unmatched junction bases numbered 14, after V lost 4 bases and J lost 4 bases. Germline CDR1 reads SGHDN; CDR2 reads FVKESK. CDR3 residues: CASSRPGVGRGRETQYF. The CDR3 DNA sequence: TGTGCCAGCAGCCGACCAGGCGTAGGCAGGGGGCGAGAGACCCAGTACTTC.

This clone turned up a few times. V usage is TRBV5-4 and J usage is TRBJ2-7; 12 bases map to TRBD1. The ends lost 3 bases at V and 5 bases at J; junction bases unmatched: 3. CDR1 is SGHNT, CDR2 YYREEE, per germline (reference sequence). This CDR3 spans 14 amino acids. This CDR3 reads CASSSGTGGNEQYF. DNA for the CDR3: TGTGCCAGCAGCTCCGGGACAGGGGGCAACGAGCAGTACTTC.

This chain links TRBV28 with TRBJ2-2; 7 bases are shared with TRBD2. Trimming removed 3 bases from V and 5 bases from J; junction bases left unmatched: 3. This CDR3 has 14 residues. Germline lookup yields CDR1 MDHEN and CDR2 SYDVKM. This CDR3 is CASSFGGGTGELFF. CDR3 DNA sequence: TGTGCCAGCAGTTTCGGCGGGGGTACCGGGGAGCTGTTTTTT.

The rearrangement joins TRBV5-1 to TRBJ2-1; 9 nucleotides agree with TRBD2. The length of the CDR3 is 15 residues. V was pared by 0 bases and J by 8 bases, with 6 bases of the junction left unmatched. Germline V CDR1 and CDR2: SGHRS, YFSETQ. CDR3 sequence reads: CASSLEAGGPYEQFF. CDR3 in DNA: TGCGCCAGCAGCTTGGAGGCGGGAGGGCCGTATGAGCAGTTCTTC.

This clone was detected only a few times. CDR3 sequence (DNA): TGTGCCATCAGACAGGGGCCCAATTCCTACGAGCAGTACTTC. This translates into CAIRQGPNSYEQYF. The chain recombines TRBV10-3 with TRBJ2-7; 7 bases match TRBD1. This CDR3 comprises 14 residues. V lost 6 bases and J lost 1; bases outside the gene matches: 6. Germline lookup yields CDR1 ENHRY and CDR2 SYGVKD.

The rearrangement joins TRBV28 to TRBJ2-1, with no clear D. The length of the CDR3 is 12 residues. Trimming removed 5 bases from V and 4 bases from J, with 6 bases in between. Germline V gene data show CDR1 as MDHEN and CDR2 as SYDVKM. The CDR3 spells CASSIPYNEQFF. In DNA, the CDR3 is TGTGCCAGCAGTATCCCTTACAATGAGCAGTTCTTC.

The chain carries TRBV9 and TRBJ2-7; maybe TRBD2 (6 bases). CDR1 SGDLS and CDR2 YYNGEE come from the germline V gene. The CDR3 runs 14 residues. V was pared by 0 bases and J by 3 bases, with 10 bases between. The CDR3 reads CASSVGGGLYEQYF. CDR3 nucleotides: TGTGCCAGCAGCGTAGGCGGAGGGCTCTACGAGCAGTACTTC.

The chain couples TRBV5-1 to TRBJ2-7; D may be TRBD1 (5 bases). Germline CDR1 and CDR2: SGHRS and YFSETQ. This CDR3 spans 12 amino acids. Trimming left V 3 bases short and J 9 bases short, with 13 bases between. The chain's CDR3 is CASSSNQGRQYF. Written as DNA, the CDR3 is TGCGCCAGCAGCTCGAACCAGGGTCGGCAGTACTTC.

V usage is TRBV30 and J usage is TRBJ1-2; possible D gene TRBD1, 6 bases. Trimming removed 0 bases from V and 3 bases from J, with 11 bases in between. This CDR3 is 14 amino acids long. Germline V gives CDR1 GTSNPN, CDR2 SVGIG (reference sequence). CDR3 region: CAWSVQGIYYGYTF. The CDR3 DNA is TGTGCCTGGAGTGTACAGGGAATATACTATGGCTACACCTTC.

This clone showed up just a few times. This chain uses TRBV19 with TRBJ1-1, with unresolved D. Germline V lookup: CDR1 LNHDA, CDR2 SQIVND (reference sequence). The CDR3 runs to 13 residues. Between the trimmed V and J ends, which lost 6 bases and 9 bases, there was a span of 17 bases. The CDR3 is CASRSLDPTKAFF. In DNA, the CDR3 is TGTGCCAGTAGGTCTTTAGATCCAACTAAAGCTTTCTTT.

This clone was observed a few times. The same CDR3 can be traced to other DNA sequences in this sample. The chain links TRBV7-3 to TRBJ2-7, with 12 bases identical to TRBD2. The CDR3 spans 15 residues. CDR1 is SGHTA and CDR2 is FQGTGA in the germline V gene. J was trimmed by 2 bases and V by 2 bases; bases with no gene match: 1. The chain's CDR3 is CASSLLAGGPYEQYF. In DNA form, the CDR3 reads TGTGCCAGCAGCTTACTAGCGGGAGGGCCCTACGAGCAGTACTTC.

The CDR3 loop reads CASRKTGIPYNEQFF. The CDR3 DNA reads TGTGCCAGCAGAAAGACTGGCATCCCTTACAATGAGCAGTTCTTC. The chain employs TRBV7-2 and TRBJ2-1, with D uncertain. The CDR3 runs to 15 residues. V was cut by 6 bases and J by 4 bases, with 16 bases left in between. CDR1 is SGHTA and CDR2 is FQGNSA in the germline V gene.

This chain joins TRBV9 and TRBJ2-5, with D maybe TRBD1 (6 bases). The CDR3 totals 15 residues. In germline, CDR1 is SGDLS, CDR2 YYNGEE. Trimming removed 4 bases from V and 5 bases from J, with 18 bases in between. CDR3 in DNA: TGTGCCAGCAGCAAAAGTGCAGGGGAATGGGAGACCCAGTACTTC. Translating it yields CASSKSAGEWETQYF.